This T cell receptor (beta chain) comes out of a study of response to subunit inactivated influenza vaccine. Whole-study findings and limits: The authors offered the suggestion that each seasonal influenza vaccination recruits few new T cells.

In its sample, this clonotype was seen many times. Its antigen is undetermined. The ends lost 1 base at V and 2 bases at J; junction bases unmatched: 7. The germline gives CDR1 DFQATT, CDR2 SNEGSKA (reference sequence). The CDR3 totals 16 residues. TCRdb passed the RT-PCR reads through MiXCR, listing each CDR3 protein once. Among 450,000 to 500,000 distinct CDR3 sequences listed, 11% were seen once. The rearrangement links TRBV20-1 to TRBJ2-3; 9 bases are shared with TRBD2. The clonotype originates from a man aged 50 to 59 who received an inactivated influenza vaccine. Here the sequenced sample was PBMCs from blood, taken more than 35 days after vaccination. CDR3: CSARGAGGPVTDTQYF. CDR3 nucleotide sequence: TGCAGTGCTAGAGGGGCGGGGGGGCCAGTCACAGATACGCAGTATTTT.